This is a list of T cell receptor beta chains from one sample in a study of blood T cell repertoires in COVID-19. The data were produced by immunoSEQ multiplex PCR, yet TCRdb's version contains in-frame clones alone and is incomplete. The sample records some 300,000 clones, roughly 87% being singletons. Sample: PBMCs or T cells enriched from blood (not recorded which). Receptors originate from a woman aged 25 to 39 who had recovered from COVID-19. Both conserved end residues are part of each CDR3. The D gene is left open where the match is weak. The size field is filled for only some rows; it gives once, few, many or a size class.

j_call	clone_size	d_call	v_call	cdr3_aa	cdr3_nt
TRBJ2-2	-	-	TRBV29-1	CSVSLGLNTGELFF	TGCAGCGTTAGTCTAGGACTGAACACCGGGGAGCTGTTTTTT
TRBJ1-5	-	-	TRBV23-1	CASSQSLGRYSNQPQHF	TGCGCCAGCAGTCAATCACTCGGCAGGTATAGCAATCAGCCCCAGCATTTT
TRBJ2-7	-	-	TRBV15	CATSRDRSSPYEQYF	TGTGCCACCAGCAGAGATCGTAGCAGCCCCTACGAGCAGTACTTC
TRBJ1-1	few	-	TRBV4-1	CASSQDRGTEAFF	TGCGCCAGCAGCCAAGATAGGGGGACTGAAGCTTTCTTT
TRBJ2-5	-	-	TRBV5-4	CASSQGAATETQYF	TGTGCCAGCAGCCAAGGGGCGGCAACAGAGACCCAGTACTTC
TRBJ2-5	-	-	TRBV5-4	CASSFLQQETQYF	TGTGCCAGCAGCTTTCTCCAGCAAGAGACCCAGTACTTC
TRBJ2-3	-	TRBD1	TRBV7-8	CASSSIRQGLADTQYF	TGTGCCAGCAGCTCAATTCGACAGGGTTTGGCAGATACGCAGTATTTT
TRBJ2-7	-	-	TRBV7-9	CASSLRGGEQYF	TGTGCCAGCAGCTTACGAGGGGGCGAGCAGTACTTC
TRBJ1-6	-	-	TRBV7-2	CASSLGGSSYNSPLHF	TGTGCCAGCAGCTTAGGCGGAAGCTCCTATAATTCACCCCTCCACTTT
TRBJ1-6	-	-	TRBV12-2	CASRLLQLNSPLHF	TGTGCAAGTCGCTTATTACAGTTAAATTCACCCCTCCACTTT
TRBJ2-1	-	TRBD1	TRBV9	CASSPHPGTAYNEQFF	TGTGCCAGCAGCCCGCACCCCGGGACAGCTTACAATGAGCAGTTCTTC
TRBJ1-1	few	-	TRBV10-3	CAISESTGNTEAFF	TGTGCCATCAGTGAGTCTACAGGAAACACTGAAGCTTTCTTT
TRBJ2-2	-	TRBD1	TRBV15	CATSIAWGQTSNTGELFF	TGTGCCACCAGCATTGCTTGGGGACAGACTTCGAACACCGGGGAGCTGTTTTTT
TRBJ2-7	-	TRBD1	TRBV5-4	CASSGNQGAGDEQYF	TGTGCCAGCAGCGGCAATCAGGGGGCTGGTGACGAGCAGTACTTC
TRBJ2-7	-	-	TRBV7-6	CASSPPGYEQYF	TGTGCCAGCAGCCCCCCCGGCTACGAGCAGTACTTC
TRBJ1-3	once	-	TRBV11-2	CASSLIGRASGNTIYF	TGTGCCAGCAGCTTAATCGGCAGGGCCTCTGGAAACACCATATATTTT
TRBJ1-2	-	-	TRBV30	CAWNPGSYGYTF	TGTGCCTGGAATCCCGGTTCCTATGGCTACACCTTC
TRBJ2-3	-	TRBD1	TRBV14	CASSPGQGDTDTQYF	TGTGCCAGCAGCCCAGGACAGGGGGACACAGATACGCAGTATTTT
TRBJ2-3	-	-	TRBV5-1	CASSPPMASTPADTQYF	TGCGCCAGCAGCCCCCCAATGGCTAGCACCCCAGCAGATACGCAGTATTTT
TRBJ1-4	-	-	TRBV7-9	CASSLALEKLFF	TGTGCCAGCAGCTTAGCGCTCGAGAAACTGTTTTTT
TRBJ1-2	-	TRBD1	TRBV6-5	CASSDRAERLTGYTF	TGTGCCAGCAGCGACAGGGCGGAGAGGTTAACTGGCTACACCTTC
TRBJ2-7	-	TRBD1	TRBV11-2	CASSWTGTGGYEQYF	TGTGCCAGCAGCTGGACCGGGACAGGGGGCTACGAGCAGTACTTC
TRBJ2-1	-	TRBD1	TRBV5-1	CASSPDRGRFPTFF	TGCGCCAGCAGCCCGGACAGGGGAAGATTTCCTACGTTCTTC
TRBJ1-5	once	TRBD1	TRBV19	CASAGTGINQPQHF	TGTGCCTCGGCGGGGACAGGGATCAATCAGCCCCAGCATTTT
TRBJ2-7	-	TRBD1	TRBV5-1	CASSRGQGDDEQYF	TGCGCCAGCAGCAGGGGACAGGGGGACGACGAGCAGTACTTC
TRBJ2-1	-	-	TRBV3-1/TRBV3-2	CASSQDSRGNNEQFF	TGTGCCAGCAGCCAAGATTCGCGGGGCAACAATGAGCAGTTCTTC
TRBJ2-1	few	-	TRBV9	CASSDQGSNEQFF	TGTGCCAGCAGCGATCAGGGTTCCAATGAGCAGTTCTTC
TRBJ2-3	-	TRBD2	TRBV19	CASSMGGGGTDTQYF	TGTGCCAGTAGTATGGGTGGCGGGGGAACAGATACGCAGTATTTT
TRBJ1-4	-	TRBD1	TRBV11-2	CASSLGQGPGGEKLFF	TGTGCCAGCAGCCTTGGACAGGGCCCAGGCGGTGAAAAACTGTTTTTT
TRBJ1-1	-	-	TRBV27	CASSNQDGAGANTEAFF	TGTGCCAGCAGTAATCAAGACGGGGCAGGGGCGAACACTGAAGCTTTCTTT
TRBJ2-7	-	TRBD1	TRBV30	CAWSTGAPAYEQYF	TGTGCCTGGAGCACAGGGGCCCCGGCCTACGAGCAGTACTTC
TRBJ1-3	-	-	TRBV5-6	CASSLGAGRGNTIYF	TGTGCCAGCAGCTTGGGGGCAGGGCGCGGAAACACCATATATTTT
TRBJ1-2	-	-	TRBV25-1	CATNHYGYTF	TGTGCCACCAATCACTATGGCTACACCTTC
TRBJ2-7	-	-	TRBV19	CASSTDTTSSYEQYF	TGTGCCAGTAGTACGGACACCACAAGCTCCTACGAGCAGTACTTC
TRBJ1-1	-	-	TRBV14	CASSQDGTDEAFF	TGTGCCAGCAGCCAAGATGGGACTGATGAAGCTTTCTTT
TRBJ1-5	-	-	TRBV6-5	CASTAGDYQPQHF	TGTGCCAGCACCGCGGGGGACTATCAGCCCCAGCATTTT